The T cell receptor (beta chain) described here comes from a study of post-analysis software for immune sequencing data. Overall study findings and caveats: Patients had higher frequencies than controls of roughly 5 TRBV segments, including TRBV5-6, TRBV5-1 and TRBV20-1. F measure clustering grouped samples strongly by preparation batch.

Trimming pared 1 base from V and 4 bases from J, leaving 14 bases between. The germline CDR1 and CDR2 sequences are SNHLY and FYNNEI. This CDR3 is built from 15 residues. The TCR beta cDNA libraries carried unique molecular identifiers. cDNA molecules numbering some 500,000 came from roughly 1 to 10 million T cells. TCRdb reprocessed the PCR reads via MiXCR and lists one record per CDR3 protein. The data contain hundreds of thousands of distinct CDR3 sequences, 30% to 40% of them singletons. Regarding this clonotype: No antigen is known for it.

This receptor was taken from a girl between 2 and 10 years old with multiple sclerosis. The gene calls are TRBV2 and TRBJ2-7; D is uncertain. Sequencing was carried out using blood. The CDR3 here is CASSEGRQGIYEQYF. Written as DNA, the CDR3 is TGTGCCAGCAGTGAAGGTCGGCAAGGAATTTACGAGCAGTACTTC.